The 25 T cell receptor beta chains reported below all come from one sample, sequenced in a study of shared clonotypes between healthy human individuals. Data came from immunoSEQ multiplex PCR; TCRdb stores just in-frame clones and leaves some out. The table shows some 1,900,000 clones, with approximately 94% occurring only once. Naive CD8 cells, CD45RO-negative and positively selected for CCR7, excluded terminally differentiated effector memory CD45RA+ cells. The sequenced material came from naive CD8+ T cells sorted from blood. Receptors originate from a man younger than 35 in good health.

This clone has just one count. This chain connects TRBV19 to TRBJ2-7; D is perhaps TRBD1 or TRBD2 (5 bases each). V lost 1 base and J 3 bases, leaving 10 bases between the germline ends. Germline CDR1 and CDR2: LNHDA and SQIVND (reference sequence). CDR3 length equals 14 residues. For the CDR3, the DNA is TGTGCCAGTAGTATAGCGGGACCGATCTACGAGCAGTACTTC. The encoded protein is CASSIAGPIYEQYF.

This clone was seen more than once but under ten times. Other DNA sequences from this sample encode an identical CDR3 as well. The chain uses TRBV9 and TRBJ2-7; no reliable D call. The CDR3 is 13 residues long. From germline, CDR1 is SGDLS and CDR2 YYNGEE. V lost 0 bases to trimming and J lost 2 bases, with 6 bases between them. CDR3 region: CASSVGQTYEQYF. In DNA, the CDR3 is TGTGCCAGCAGCGTAGGGCAGACCTACGAGCAGTACTTC.

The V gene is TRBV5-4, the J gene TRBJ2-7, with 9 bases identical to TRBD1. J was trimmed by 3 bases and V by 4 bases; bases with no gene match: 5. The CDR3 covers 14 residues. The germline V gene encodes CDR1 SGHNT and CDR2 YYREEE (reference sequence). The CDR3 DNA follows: TGTGCCAGCAGCCCGGGACAGGGCTACTACGAGCAGTACTTC. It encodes CASSPGQGYYEQYF.

The DNA of the CDR3 is TGCGCCAGCAGCCCTACTAGCGGGGGGCTCCTCGCCTACGAGCAGTACTTC. Protein sequence: CASSPTSGGLLAYEQYF. This chain links TRBV4-1 with TRBJ2-7; 12 bases are shared with TRBD2. CDR1 and CDR2 (germline): MGHRA, YSYEKL. After removal of 4 bases from V and 2 bases from J, the junction contained 9 bases not matched to a gene. CDR3 length: 17 residues.

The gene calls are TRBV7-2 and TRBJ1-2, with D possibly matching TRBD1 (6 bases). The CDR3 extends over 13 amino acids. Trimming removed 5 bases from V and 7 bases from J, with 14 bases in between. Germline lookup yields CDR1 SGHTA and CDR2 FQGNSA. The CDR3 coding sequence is TGTGCCAGCAGCCCAATAGGGGGGCCTGGCTACACCTTC. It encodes CASSPIGGPGYTF.

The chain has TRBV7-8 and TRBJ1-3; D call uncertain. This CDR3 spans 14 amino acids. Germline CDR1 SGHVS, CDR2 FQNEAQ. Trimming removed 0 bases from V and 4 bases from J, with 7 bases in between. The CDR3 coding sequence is TGTGCCAGCAGCTTAGCAGGGTACGGAAACACCATATATTTT. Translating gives CASSLAGYGNTIYF.

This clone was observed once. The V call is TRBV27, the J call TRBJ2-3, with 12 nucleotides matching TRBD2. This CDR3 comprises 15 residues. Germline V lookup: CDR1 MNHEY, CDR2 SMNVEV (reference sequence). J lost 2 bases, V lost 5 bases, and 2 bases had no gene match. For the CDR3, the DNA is TGTGCCAGCAGTGGACTAGCGGGGTTCACAGATACGCAGTATTTT. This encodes CASSGLAGFTDTQYF.

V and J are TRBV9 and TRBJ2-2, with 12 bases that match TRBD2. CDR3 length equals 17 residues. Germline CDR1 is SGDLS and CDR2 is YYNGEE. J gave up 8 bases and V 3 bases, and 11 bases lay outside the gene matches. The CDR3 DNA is TGTGCCAGCAGCGGACCCCCGGGACTAGCGGGTTCAGGGGAGCTGTTTTTT. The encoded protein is CASSGPPGLAGSGELFF.

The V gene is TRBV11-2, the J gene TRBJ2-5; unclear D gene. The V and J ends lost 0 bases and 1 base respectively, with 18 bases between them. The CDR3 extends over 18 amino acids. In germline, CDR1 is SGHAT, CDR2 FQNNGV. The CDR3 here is CASSLDRPFPASQETQYF. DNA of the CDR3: TGTGCCAGCAGCTTAGATCGACCTTTTCCAGCCTCCCAAGAGACCCAGTACTTC.

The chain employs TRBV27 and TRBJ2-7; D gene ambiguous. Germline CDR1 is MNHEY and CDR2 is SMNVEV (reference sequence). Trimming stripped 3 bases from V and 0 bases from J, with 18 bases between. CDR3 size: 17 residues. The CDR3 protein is CASSFLPVESHSYEQYF. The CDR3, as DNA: TGTGCCAGCAGTTTCCTTCCCGTCGAGAGCCACTCCTACGAGCAGTACTTC.

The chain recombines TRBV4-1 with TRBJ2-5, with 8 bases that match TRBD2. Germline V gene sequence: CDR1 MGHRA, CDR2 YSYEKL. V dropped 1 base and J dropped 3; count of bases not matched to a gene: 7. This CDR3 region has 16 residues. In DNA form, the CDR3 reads TGCGCCAGCAGCCAAGTGGCCGGAGCGGGGGAAGAGACCCAGTACTTC. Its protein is CASSQVAGAGEETQYF.

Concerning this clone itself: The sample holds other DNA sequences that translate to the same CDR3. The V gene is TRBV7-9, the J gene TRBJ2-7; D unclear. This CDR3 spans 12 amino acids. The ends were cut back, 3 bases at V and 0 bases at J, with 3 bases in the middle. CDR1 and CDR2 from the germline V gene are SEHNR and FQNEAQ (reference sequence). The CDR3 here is CASSFSSYEQYF. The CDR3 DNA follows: TGTGCCAGCAGCTTCTCCTCCTACGAGCAGTACTTC.

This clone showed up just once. CDR3 DNA sequence: TGCGCCAGCAGTACAGGACAGGGTTACGAGCAGTACTTC. Translating it yields CASSTGQGYEQYF. The chain links TRBV10-1 to TRBJ2-7, with 8 positions matching TRBD1. There are 13 residues in the CDR3. J gave up 4 bases and V 5 bases, and 4 bases lay outside the gene matches. Germline V gives CDR1 WNHNN, CDR2 SYGVQD (reference sequence).

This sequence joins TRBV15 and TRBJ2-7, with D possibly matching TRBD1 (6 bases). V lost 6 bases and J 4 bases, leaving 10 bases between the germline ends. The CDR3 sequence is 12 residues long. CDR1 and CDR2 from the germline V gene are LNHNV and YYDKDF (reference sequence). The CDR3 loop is CATSETGYEQYF. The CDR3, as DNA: TGTGCCACCAGTGAAACAGGGTACGAGCAGTACTTC.

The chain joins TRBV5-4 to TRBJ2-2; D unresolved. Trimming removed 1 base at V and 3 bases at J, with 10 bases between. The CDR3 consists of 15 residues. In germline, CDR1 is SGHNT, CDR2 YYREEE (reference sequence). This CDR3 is CASSLYLGDTGELFF. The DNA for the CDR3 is TGTGCCAGCAGCTTGTATCTAGGAGACACCGGGGAGCTGTTTTTT.

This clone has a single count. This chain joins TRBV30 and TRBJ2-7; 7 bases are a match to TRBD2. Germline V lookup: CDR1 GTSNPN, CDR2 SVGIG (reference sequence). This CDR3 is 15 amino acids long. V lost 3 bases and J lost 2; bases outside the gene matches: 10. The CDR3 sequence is CAWRPLAANPYEQYF. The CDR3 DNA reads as TGTGCCTGGAGGCCCCTAGCGGCCAATCCCTACGAGCAGTACTTC. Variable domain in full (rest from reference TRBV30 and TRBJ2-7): SQTIHQWPATLVQPVGSPLSLECTVEGTSNPNLYWYRQAAGRGLQLLFYSVGIGQISSEVPQNLSASRPQDRQFILSSKKLLLSDSGFYLCAWRPLAANPYEQYFGPGTRLTVT.

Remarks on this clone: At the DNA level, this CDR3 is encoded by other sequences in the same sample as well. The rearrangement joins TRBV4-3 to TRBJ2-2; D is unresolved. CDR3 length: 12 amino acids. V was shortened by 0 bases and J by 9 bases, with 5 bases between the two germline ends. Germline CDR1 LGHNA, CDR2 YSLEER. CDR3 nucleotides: TGCGCCAGCAGCCAAGATTCCCGGGAGCTGTTTTTT. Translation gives CASSQDSRELFF.

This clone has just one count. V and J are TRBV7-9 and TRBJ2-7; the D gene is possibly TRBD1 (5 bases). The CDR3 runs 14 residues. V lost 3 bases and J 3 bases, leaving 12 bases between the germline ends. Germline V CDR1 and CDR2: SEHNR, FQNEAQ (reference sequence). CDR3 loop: CASSFTPQGYEQYF. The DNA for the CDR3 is TGTGCCAGCAGCTTCACCCCCCAGGGCTACGAGCAGTACTTC.

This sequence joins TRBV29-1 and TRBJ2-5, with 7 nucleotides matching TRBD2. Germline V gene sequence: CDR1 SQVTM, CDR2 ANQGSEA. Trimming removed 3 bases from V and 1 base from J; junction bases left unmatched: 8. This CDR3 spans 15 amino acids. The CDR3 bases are TGCAGCGTTGAGACCGAGCGGGGCATCCAAGAGACCCAGTACTTC. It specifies CSVETERGIQETQYF.

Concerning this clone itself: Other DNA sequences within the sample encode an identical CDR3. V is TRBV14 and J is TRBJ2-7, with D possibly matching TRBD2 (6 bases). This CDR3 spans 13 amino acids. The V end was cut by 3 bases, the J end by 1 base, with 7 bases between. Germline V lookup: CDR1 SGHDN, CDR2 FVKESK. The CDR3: CASSQRGSYEQYF. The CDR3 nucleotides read TGTGCCAGCAGCCAGCGGGGTTCCTACGAGCAGTACTTC.

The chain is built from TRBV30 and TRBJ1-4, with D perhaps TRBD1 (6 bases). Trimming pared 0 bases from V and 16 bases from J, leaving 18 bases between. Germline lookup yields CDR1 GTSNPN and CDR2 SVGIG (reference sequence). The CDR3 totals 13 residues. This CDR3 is CAWSVGGREGPFF. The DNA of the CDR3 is TGTGCCTGGAGTGTCGGGGGCCGGGAGGGGCCGTTTTTT.

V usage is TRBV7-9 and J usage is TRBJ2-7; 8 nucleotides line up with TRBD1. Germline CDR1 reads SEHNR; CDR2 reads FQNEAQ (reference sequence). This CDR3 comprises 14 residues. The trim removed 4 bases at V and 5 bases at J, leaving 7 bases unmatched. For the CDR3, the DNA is TGTGCCAGCAGCTCCCAGGGGGCTATTAACGAGCAGTACTTC. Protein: CASSSQGAINEQYF.

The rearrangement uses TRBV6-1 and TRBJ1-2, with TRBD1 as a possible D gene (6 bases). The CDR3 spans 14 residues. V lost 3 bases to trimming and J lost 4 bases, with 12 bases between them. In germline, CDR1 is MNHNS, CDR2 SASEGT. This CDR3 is CASSDPGHIYGYTF. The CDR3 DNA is TGTGCCAGCAGTGACCCGGGACACATCTATGGCTACACCTTC.

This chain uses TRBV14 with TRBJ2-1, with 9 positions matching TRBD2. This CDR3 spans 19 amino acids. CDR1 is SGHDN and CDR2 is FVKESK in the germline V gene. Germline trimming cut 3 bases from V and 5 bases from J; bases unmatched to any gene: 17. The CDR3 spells CASSQAWGVAGVMDNEQFF. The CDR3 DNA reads TGTGCCAGCAGCCAGGCGTGGGGTGTAGCGGGAGTTATGGACAATGAGCAGTTCTTC.

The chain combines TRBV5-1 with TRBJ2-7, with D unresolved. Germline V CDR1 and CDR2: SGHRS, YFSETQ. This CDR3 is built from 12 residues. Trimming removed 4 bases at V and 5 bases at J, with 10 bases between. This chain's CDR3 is CASSVGLHEQYF. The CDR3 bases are TGCGCCAGCAGCGTAGGGCTCCACGAGCAGTACTTC.